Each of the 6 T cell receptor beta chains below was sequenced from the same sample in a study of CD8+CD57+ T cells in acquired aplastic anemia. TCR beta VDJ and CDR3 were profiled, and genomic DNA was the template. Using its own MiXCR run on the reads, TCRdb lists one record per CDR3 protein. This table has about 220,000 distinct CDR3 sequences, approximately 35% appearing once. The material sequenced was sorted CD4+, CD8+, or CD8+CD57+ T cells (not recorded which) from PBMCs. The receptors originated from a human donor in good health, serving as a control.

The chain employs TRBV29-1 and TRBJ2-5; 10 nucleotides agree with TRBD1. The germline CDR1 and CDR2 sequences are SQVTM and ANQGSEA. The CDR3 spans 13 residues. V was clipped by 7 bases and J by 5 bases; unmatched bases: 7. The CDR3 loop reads CSGGQGYRETQYF. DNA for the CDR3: TGCAGCGGGGGACAGGGGTATCGGGAGACCCAGTACTTC.

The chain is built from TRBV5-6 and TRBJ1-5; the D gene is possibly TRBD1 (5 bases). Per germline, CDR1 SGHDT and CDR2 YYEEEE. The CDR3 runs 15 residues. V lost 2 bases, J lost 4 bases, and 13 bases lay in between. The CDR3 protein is CASSFGGTANQPQHF. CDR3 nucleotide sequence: TGTGCCAGCAGCTTCGGCGGGACGGCTAATCAGCCCCAGCATTTT.

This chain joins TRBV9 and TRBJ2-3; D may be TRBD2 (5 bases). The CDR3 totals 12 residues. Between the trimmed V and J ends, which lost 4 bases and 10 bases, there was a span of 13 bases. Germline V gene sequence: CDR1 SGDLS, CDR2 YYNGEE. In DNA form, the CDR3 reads TGTGCCAGCAGCCCGTACTTTAGCGCGCAGTATTTT. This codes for CASSPYFSAQYF.

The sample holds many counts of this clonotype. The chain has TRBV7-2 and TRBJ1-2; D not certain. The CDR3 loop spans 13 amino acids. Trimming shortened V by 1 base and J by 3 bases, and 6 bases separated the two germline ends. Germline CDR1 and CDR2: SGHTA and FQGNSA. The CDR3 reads CASSLEAYYGYTF. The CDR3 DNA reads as TGTGCCAGCAGCTTAGAGGCGTACTATGGCTACACCTTC.

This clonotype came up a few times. CDR3 protein: CASSSGKGPLGEKLFF. DNA for the CDR3: TGTGCCAGCAGCTCCGGCAAGGGTCCCCTTGGCGAAAAACTGTTTTTT. The V call is TRBV12-3 or TRBV12-4, the J call TRBJ1-4; no clear D. This CDR3 contains 16 residues. Trimming shortened V by 6 bases and J by 8 bases, and 22 bases separated the two germline ends.

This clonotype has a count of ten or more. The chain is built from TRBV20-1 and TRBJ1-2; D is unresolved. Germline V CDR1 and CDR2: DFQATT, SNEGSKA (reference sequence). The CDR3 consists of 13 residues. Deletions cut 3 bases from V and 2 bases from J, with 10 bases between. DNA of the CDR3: TGCAGTGCTAGTTATGGGTCGAACTATGGCTACACCTTC. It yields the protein CSASYGSNYGYTF.